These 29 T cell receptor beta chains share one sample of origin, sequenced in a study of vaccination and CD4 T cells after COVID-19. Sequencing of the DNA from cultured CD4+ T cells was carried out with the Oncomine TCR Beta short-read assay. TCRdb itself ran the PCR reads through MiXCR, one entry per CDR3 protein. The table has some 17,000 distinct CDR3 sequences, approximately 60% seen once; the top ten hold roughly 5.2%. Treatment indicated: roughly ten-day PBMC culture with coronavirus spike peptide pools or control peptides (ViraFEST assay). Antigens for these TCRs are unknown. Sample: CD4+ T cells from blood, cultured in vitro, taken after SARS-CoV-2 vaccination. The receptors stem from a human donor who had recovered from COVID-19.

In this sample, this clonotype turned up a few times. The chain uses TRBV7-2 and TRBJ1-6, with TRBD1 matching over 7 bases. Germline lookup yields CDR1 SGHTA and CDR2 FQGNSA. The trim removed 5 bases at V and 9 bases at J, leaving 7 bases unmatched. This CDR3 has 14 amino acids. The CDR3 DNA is TGTGCCAGCAGCCCTGGACAGGACGGTTCACCCCTCCACTTT. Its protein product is CASSPGQDGSPLHF.

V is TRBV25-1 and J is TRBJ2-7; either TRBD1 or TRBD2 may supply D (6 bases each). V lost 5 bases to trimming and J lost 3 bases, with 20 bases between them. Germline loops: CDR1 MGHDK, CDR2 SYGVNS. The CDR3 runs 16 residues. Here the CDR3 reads CASSKTGGRLVYEQYF. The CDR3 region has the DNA TGTGCCAGCAGTAAAACCGGGGGCCGTCTTGTCTACGAGCAGTACTTC.

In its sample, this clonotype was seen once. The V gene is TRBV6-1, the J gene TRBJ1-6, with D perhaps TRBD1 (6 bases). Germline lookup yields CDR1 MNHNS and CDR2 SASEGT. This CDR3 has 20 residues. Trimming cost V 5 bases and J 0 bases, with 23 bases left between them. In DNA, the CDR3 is TGTGCCAGCAGTCGATATGTGGACAGCGGATTAAGCTCCTATAATTCACCCCTCCACTTT. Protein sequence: CASSRYVDSGLSSYNSPLHF.

CDR3 nucleotide sequence: TGTGCCAGCAGCTTAGGCGGGGGACCAAGGACCGGGGAGCTGTTTTTT. Translation: CASSLGGGPRTGELFF. V and J are TRBV7-2 and TRBJ2-2; 7 positions agree with TRBD2. CDR1 is SGHTA, CDR2 FQGNSA, per germline. The CDR3 covers 16 residues. J lost 5 bases, V lost 1 base, and 7 bases had no gene match.

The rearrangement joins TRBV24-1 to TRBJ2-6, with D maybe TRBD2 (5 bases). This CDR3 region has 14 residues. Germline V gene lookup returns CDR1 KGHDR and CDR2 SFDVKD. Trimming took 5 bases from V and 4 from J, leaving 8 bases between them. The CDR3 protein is CATSGGPGANVLTF. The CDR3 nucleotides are TGTGCCACCAGTGGAGGGCCCGGGGCCAACGTCCTGACTTTC.

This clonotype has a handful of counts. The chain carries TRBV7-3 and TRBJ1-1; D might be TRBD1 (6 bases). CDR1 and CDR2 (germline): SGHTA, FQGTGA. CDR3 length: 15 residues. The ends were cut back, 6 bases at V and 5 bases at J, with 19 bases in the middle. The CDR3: CASSLMGGPKTEAFF. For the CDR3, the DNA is TGTGCCAGCAGTCTCATGGGGGGGCCCAAAACTGAAGCTTTCTTT. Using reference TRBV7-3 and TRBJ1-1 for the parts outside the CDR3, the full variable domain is GAGVSQTPSNKVTEKGKYVELRCDPISGHTALYWYRQSLGQGPEFLIYFQGTGAADDSGLPNDRFFAVRPEGSVSTLKIQRTERGDSAVYLCASSLMGGPKTEAFFGQGTRLTVV.

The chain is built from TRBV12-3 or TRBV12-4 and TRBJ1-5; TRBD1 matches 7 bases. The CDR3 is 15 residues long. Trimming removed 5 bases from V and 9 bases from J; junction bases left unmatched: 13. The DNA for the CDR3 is TGTGCCAGCAGTCCAAGTGGGGAGGGGGCTAGGCCCCAGCATTTT. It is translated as CASSPSGEGARPQHF.

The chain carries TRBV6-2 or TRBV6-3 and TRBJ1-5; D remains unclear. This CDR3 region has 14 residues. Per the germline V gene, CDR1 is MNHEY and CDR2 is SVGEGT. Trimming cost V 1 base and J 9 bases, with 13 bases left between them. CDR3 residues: CASSYLEPKGPQHF. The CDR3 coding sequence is TGTGCCAGCAGTTACTTGGAACCGAAGGGGCCCCAGCATTTT.

The CDR3 sequence: CASSTTEGSADTQYF. The DNA of the CDR3 is TGTGCCAGCAGTACGACAGAAGGGAGCGCAGATACGCAGTATTTT. The V and J genes are TRBV6-4 and TRBJ2-3; D tentatively reads TRBD1 or TRBD2 (5 bases each). V was shortened by 5 bases and J by 4 bases, with 16 bases between the two germline ends. Looked up from germline, CDR1 is MRHNA and CDR2 is SNTAGT. CDR3 length: 15 residues.

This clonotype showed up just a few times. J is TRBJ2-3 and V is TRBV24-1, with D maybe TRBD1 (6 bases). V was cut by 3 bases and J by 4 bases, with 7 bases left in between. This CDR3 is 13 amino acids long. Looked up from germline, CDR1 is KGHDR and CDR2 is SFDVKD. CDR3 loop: CATSDGQPDTQYF. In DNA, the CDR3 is TGTGCCACCAGTGATGGACAGCCAGATACGCAGTATTTT.

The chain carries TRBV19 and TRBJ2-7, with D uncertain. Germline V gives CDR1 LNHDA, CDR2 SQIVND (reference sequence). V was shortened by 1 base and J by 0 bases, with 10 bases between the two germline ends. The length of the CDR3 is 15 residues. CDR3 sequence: CASSIVLMNSYEQYF. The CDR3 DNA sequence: TGTGCCAGTAGTATAGTTCTTATGAACTCCTACGAGCAGTACTTC.

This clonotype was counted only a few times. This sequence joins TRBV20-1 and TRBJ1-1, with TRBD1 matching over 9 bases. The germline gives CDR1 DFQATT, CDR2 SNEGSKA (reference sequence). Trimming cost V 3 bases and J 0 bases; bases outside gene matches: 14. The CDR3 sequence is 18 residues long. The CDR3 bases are TGCAGTGCTAGGGTCGTGCAGCCGGGACAGGGAATGAACACTGAAGCTTTCTTT. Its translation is CSARVVQPGQGMNTEAFF.

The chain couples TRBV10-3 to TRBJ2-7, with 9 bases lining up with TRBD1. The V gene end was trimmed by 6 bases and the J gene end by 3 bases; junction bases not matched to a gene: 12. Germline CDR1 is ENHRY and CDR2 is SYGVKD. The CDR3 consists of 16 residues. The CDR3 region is CAISVNTGGVVYEQYF. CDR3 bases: TGTGCCATCAGCGTTAATACAGGGGGCGTCGTCTACGAGCAGTACTTC.

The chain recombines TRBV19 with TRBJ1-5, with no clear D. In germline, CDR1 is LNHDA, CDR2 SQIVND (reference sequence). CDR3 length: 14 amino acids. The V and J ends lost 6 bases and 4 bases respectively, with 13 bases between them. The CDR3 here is CASSHVAKNQPQHF. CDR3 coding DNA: TGTGCCAGTAGCCATGTCGCGAAGAATCAGCCCCAGCATTTT.

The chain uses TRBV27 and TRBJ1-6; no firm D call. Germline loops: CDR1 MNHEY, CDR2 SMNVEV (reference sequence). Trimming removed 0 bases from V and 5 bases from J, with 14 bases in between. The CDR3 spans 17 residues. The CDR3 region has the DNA TGTGCCAGCAGTTTATCGCTTTTGACGGAAAATAATTCACCCCTCCACTTT. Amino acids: CASSLSLLTENNSPLHF.

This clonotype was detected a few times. For the CDR3, the DNA is TGTGCCAGCAGCCCGCAGACTAGCGGGAGGACTTCCCAGCGCTACGAGCAGTACTTC. It translates to CASSPQTSGRTSQRYEQYF. V and J are TRBV7-2 and TRBJ2-7; 13 positions match TRBD2. The CDR3 runs 19 residues. CDR1 SGHTA and CDR2 FQGNSA come from the germline V gene. J gave up 3 bases and V 5 bases, and 16 bases lay outside the gene matches.

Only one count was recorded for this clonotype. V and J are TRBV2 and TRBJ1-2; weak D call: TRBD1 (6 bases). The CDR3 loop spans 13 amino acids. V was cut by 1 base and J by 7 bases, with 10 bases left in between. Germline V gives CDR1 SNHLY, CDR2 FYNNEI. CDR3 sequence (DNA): TGTGCCAGCAGTGAAGGGAGGGGGAGTGGCTACACCTTC. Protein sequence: CASSEGRGSGYTF.

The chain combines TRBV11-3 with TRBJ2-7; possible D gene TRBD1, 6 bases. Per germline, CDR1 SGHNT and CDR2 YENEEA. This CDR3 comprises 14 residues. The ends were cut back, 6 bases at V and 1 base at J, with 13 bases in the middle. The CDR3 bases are TGTGCCAGCAGAAATCAGGGGATATCCTACGAGCAGTACTTC. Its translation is CASRNQGISYEQYF.

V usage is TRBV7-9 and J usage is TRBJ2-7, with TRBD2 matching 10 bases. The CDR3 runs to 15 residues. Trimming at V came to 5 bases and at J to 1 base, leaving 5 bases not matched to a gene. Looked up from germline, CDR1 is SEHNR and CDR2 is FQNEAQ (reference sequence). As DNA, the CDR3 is TGTGCCAGCAGCCCGACTAGCGGGTTGTCCTACGAGCAGTACTTC. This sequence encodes CASSPTSGLSYEQYF.

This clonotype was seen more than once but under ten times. The CDR3 nucleotides are TGCAGTGCTGGCCGGGGATTCAGGGATTCACCCCTCCACTTT. Its translation: CSAGRGFRDSPLHF. The V call is TRBV20-1, the J call TRBJ1-6; D possibly corresponds to TRBD1 (5 bases). The V end lost 5 bases, the J end lost 8 bases, and 16 bases lay between the germline ends. Germline V gene lookup returns CDR1 DFQATT and CDR2 SNEGSKA (reference sequence). This CDR3 is built from 14 residues.

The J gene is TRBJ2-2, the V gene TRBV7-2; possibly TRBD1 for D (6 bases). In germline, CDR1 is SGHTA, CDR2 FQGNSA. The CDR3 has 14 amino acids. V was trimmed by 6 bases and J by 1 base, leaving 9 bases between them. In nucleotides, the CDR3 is TGTGCCAGCAGACCGGACAGGAACACCGGGGAGCTGTTTTTT. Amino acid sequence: CASRPDRNTGELFF. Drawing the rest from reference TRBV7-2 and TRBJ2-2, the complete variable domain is GAGVSQSPSNKVTEKGKDVELRCDPISGHTALYWYRQSLGQGLEFLIYFQGNSAPDKSGLPSDRFSAERTGGSVSTLTIQRTQQEDSAVYLCASRPDRNTGELFFGEGSRLTVL.

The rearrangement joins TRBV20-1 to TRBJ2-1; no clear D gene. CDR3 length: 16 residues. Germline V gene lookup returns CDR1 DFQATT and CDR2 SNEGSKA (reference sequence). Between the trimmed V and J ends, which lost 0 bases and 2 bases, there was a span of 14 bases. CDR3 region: CSARDGKSPPYNEQFF. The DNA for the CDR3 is TGCAGTGCTAGAGATGGGAAATCTCCACCCTACAATGAGCAGTTCTTC.

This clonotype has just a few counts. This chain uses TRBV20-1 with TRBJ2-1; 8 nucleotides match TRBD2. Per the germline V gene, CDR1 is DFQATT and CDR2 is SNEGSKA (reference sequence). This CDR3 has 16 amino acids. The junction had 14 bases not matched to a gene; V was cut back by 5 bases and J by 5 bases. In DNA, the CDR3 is TGCAGTGCTTCAGACGTCCCAGCGGGAGTTGACAATGAGCAGTTCTTC. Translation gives CSASDVPAGVDNEQFF.

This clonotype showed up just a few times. DNA for the CDR3: TGTGCCAGCAGTTTGGGCGCCAGCACAGATACGCAGTATTTT. Its protein is CASSLGASTDTQYF. J is TRBJ2-3 and V is TRBV27; no firm D call. V shed 3 bases and J shed 0 bases, with 7 bases lying between them. CDR1 is MNHEY, CDR2 SMNVEV, per germline (reference sequence). The length of the CDR3 is 14 residues.

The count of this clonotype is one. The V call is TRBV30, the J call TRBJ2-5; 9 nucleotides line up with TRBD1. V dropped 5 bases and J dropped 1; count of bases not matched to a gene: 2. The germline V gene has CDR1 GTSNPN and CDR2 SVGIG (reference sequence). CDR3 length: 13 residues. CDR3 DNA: TGTGCCTGGGAGACAGGGGGCCAAGAGACCCAGTACTTC. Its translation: CAWETGGQETQYF.

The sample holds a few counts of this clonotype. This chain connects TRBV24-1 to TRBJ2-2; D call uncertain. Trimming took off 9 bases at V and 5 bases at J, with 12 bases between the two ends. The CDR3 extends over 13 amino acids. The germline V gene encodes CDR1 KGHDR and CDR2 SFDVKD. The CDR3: CATDRGHTGELFF. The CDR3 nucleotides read TGTGCCACCGACCGCGGTCATACCGGGGAGCTGTTTTTT.

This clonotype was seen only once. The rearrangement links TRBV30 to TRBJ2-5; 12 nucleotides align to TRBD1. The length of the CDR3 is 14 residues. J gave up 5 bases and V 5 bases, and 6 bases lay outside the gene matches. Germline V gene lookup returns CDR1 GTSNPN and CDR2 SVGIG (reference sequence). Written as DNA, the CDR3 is TGTGCCTGGGGGACAGGGGGCGAGAGGGAGACCCAGTACTTC. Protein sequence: CAWGTGGERETQYF.

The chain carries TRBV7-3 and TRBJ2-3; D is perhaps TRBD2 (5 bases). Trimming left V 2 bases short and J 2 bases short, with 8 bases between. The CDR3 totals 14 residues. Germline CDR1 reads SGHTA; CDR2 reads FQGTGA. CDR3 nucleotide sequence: TGTGCCAGCAGCTTACGAGGGTACACAGATACGCAGTATTTT. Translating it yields CASSLRGYTDTQYF. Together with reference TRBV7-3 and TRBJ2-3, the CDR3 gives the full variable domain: GAGVSQTPSNKVTEKGKYVELRCDPISGHTALYWYRQSLGQGPEFLIYFQGTGAADDSGLPNDRFFAVRPEGSVSTLKIQRTERGDSAVYLCASSLRGYTDTQYFGPGTRLTVL.

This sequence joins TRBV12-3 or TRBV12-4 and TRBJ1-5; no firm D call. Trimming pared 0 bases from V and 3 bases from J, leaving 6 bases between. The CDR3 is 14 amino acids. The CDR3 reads CASSLAVVNQPQHF. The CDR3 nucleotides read TGTGCCAGCAGTTTAGCAGTAGTCAATCAGCCCCAGCATTTT.